What follows are 18 T cell receptor beta chains derived from one specimen sequenced in a study of CD8+CD57+ T cells in acquired aplastic anemia. Sequenced patients had shown CD8+CD57+ cell expansion by flow cytometry. Genomic DNA was employed as the template in profiling TCR beta VDJ and CDR3. TCRdb redid the calling of the reads with MiXCR, one entry per CDR3 protein. Among about 180,000 distinct CDR3 sequences listed, roughly 63% were seen once. What was sequenced was sorted CD4+, CD8+, or CD8+CD57+ T cells (not recorded which) from PBMCs. These receptors were collected from a human donor with aplastic anemia.

DNA of the CDR3: TGTGCCAGCAGGAATAGCGGGAGCGACAATGAGCAGTTCTTC. This translates into CASRNSGSDNEQFF. V is TRBV2 and J is TRBJ2-1, with 9 positions matching TRBD2. Germline assignment: CDR1 SNHLY and CDR2 FYNNEI. V dropped 6 bases and J dropped 5; count of bases not matched to a gene: 5. CDR3 length: 14 residues.

Remarks on this clonotype: This may arise from a read error, as a much more abundant clone is one base away. This chain joins TRBV7-3 and TRBJ1-4; a possible D gene is TRBD1 (5 bases). This CDR3 contains 14 residues. Deletions cut 5 bases from V and 5 bases from J, with 12 bases between. Germline V lookup: CDR1 SGHTA, CDR2 FQGTGA. CDR3 DNA sequence: TGTGCCAGCAGCCCGACAGTCCGAAATGAAAAACTGTTTTTT. This translates into CASSPTVRNEKLFF.

On this clonotype: One end of the junction does not line up with germline, which may come from a read error. The rearrangement links TRBV27 to TRBJ2-5; D unresolved. In germline, CDR1 is MNHEY, CDR2 SMNVEV (reference sequence). The length of the CDR3 is 13 residues. Here the CDR3 DNA reads TGTGCCAGCAGTATTAGGATGGAAGAGGCCCAGTACTTC. Translating gives CASSIRMEEAQYF.

This clonotype was recorded at least ten times. The chain couples TRBV7-9 to TRBJ1-2, with a tentative D call TRBD1 (5 bases). V was trimmed by 2 bases and J by 4 bases, leaving 14 bases between them. Per the germline V gene, CDR1 is SEHNR and CDR2 is FQNEAQ (reference sequence). The CDR3 is 15 amino acids. The CDR3, as DNA: TGTGCCAGCAGCTTATACGACAGTCCCCTCTATGGCTACACCTTC. Translation: CASSLYDSPLYGYTF.

The V call is TRBV6-1, the J call TRBJ2-7, with D perhaps assigned TRBD1 or TRBD2 (5 bases each). The CDR3 loop spans 14 amino acids. Trimming removed 4 bases at V and 8 bases at J, with 18 bases between. Per germline, CDR1 MNHNS and CDR2 SASEGT. CDR3 protein: CASSAQKGTAKQYF. The CDR3 DNA reads as TGTGCCAGCAGTGCGCAAAAAGGGACGGCGAAGCAGTACTTC.

This chain joins TRBV6-1 and TRBJ2-7; 8 bases map to TRBD1. Germline trimming cut 6 bases from V and 7 bases from J; bases unmatched to any gene: 11. CDR3 length equals 14 residues. Germline CDR1 is MNHNS and CDR2 is SASEGT. CDR3 nucleotide sequence: TGTGCCAGCAGCACCGGAGGGACAGGCGGTGAGCAGTACTTC. Translated: CASSTGGTGGEQYF.

This clonotype was recorded once. The missing conserved phenylalanine or tryptophan at the end of this CDR3 makes a read error likely. The chain combines TRBV10-3 with TRBJ2-3, with a tentative D call TRBD1 (6 bases). From germline, CDR1 is ENHRY and CDR2 SYGVKD. This CDR3 comprises 15 residues. V lost 3 bases and J lost 4, with 14 bases in between. Here the CDR3 DNA reads TGTGCCATCAGTGAACTAGAGGGGGTCGCAGATACGCAGTATTCT. Translating it yields CAISELEGVADTQYS.

This clonotype was counted between two and nine times. V usage is TRBV6-5 and J usage is TRBJ1-5, with D possibly matching TRBD1 (5 bases). The germline CDR1 and CDR2 sequences are MNHEY and SVGAGI. The CDR3 sequence is 13 residues long. Trimming shortened V by 5 bases and J by 7 bases, and 12 bases separated the two germline ends. CDR3: CASSLYRLQPQHF. The CDR3 DNA reads TGTGCCAGCAGTCTCTACAGGCTCCAGCCCCAGCATTTT.

The chain combines TRBV11-3 with TRBJ2-1; 7 bases align to TRBD2. This CDR3 comprises 14 residues. Per germline, CDR1 SGHNT and CDR2 YENEEA. J lost 9 bases, V lost 3 bases, and 8 bases had no gene match. The CDR3: CASSLAGEVSEQFF. CDR3 nucleotides: TGTGCCAGCAGCTTGGCGGGAGAGGTCAGTGAGCAGTTCTTC.

This clonotype has a count of ten or more. The V gene is TRBV4-2, the J gene TRBJ2-2, with TRBD2 identical over 7 bases. The CDR3 is 15 amino acids. With 2 bases clipped from V and 5 bases from J, the junction kept 5 bases outside the gene matches. The germline V gene has CDR1 LGHNA and CDR2 YNFKEQ. CDR3 loop: CASSQIPGGTGELFF. The CDR3 DNA is TGTGCCAGCAGCCAAATCCCCGGGGGGACCGGGGAGCTGTTTTTT.

This clonotype was recorded once. The J gene is TRBJ2-1, the V gene TRBV15; D might be TRBD1 (5 bases). The CDR3 is made up of 12 amino acids. V lost 1 base, J lost 9 bases, and 7 bases lay in between. Germline CDR1 and CDR2: LNHNV and YYDKDF (reference sequence). The CDR3 bases are TGTGCCACCAGCAGAGGGGGCGGTGAGCAGTTCTTC. Protein sequence: CATSRGGGEQFF.

This clonotype has a single count. A read error is possible here, since a much larger clone lies one base away. The chain joins TRBV7-9 to TRBJ2-2, with 9 bases that match TRBD2. J gave up 0 bases and V 3 bases, and 11 bases lay outside the gene matches. The CDR3 runs 19 residues. The V gene's germline CDR1 is SEHNR and CDR2 FQNEAQ (reference sequence). CDR3 sequence (DNA): TGTGCCAGCAGCTTCGATCGTCGGAGCGGGGGGTCGAACACCGGGGAGCTGTTTTTT. The encoded protein is CASSFDRRSGGSNTGELFF.

The V and J genes are TRBV2 and TRBJ1-6; D remains ambiguous. Germline lookup yields CDR1 SNHLY and CDR2 FYNNEI. The CDR3 length is 15 residues. Trimming cost V 3 bases and J 5 bases, with 11 bases left between them. CDR3 sequence reads: CASSERGMNNSPLHF. The DNA for the CDR3 is TGTGCCAGCAGTGAGAGAGGAATGAATAATTCACCCCTCCACTTT.

V is TRBV2 and J is TRBJ1-5, with D unclear. Germline V gene lookup returns CDR1 SNHLY and CDR2 FYNNEI. V was trimmed by 6 bases and J by 1 base, leaving 13 bases between them. The CDR3 sequence is 15 residues long. CDR3 sequence (DNA): TGTGCCAGCAGGATTTCTACAACAAGCAATCAGCCCCAGCATTTT. Amino acids: CASRISTTSNQPQHF.

This clonotype appeared many times. The chain uses TRBV19 and TRBJ2-5; a weak D match, TRBD1 (5 bases). V was cut by 7 bases and J by 1 base, with 13 bases left in between. The germline CDR1 and CDR2 sequences are LNHDA and SQIVND (reference sequence). The CDR3 length is 14 residues. The CDR3: CASIGRTPQETQYF. In DNA, the CDR3 is TGTGCCAGTATCGGCAGGACACCCCAAGAGACCCAGTACTTC. Drawing the rest from reference TRBV19 and TRBJ2-5, the complete variable domain is DGGITQSPKYLFRKEGQNVTLSCEQNLNHDAMYWYRQDPGQGLRLIYYSQIVNDFQKGDIAEGYSVSREKKESFPLTVTSAQKNPTAFYLCASIGRTPQETQYFGPGTRLLVL.

This clonotype was seen many times. This chain links TRBV24-1 with TRBJ2-5, with D possibly being TRBD2 (6 bases). V lost 5 bases and J 7 bases, leaving 13 bases between the germline ends. This CDR3 contains 13 residues. The germline CDR1 and CDR2 sequences are KGHDR and SFDVKD. For the CDR3, the DNA is TGTGCCACCAGTGGGGCAGGGACTGCGACCCAGTACTTC. It codes for CATSGAGTATQYF.

This clonotype has just a few counts. The chain recombines TRBV15 with TRBJ2-7, with D tentatively TRBD2 (5 bases). With 1 base removed from V and 2 bases from J, the gap between germline ends came to 6 bases. The CDR3 covers 13 residues. The V gene's germline CDR1 is LNHNV and CDR2 YYDKDF (reference sequence). The CDR3, as DNA: TGTGCCACCAGCAGAGTCGGGACCTACGAGCAGTACTTC. It yields the protein CATSRVGTYEQYF.

The chain joins TRBV2 to TRBJ1-1; TRBD1 matches at 9 bases. Germline values: CDR1 SNHLY, CDR2 FYNNEI. V lost 7 bases to trimming and J lost 3 bases; unmatched junction nucleotides: 18. The CDR3 covers 18 residues. CDR3 DNA sequence: TGTGCCAGCACTGGAAAGCGACAGGGGGAATTATACTACACTGAAGCTTTCTTT. Protein sequence: CASTGKRQGELYYTEAFF. Together with reference TRBV2 and TRBJ1-1, the CDR3 gives the full variable domain: EPEVTQTPSHQVTQMGQEVILRCVPISNHLYFYWYRQILGQKVEFLVSFYNNEISEKSEIFDDQFSVERPDGSNFTLKIRSTKLEDSAMYFCASTGKRQGELYYTEAFFGQGTRLTVV.